This T cell receptor beta chain was found in a study of T-cell reconstitution after alpha-beta-depleted transplantation in children. Findings and caveats of the study: From newly produced T cells came most of the T-cell counts and diversity one year after transplant. Surviving thymic progenitors and recipient T cells were the source of high TCRbeta diversity at day 60 in some patients. About two months after transplant, alpha-beta T cells reportedly came from several hundred expanded graft clones.

This clonotype was seen repeatedly, ten times or more. Its antigen is not known. Germline-derived CDR1 and CDR2 are MNHEY and SVGEGT. The CDR3 totals 16 residues. With 2 bases removed from V and 5 bases from J, the gap between germline ends came to 16 bases. A library of TCRbeta sequences, prepared with unique molecular identifiers, was generated. MiXCR, run by TCRdb on the PCR reads, gives a single entry per CDR3 protein. Of approximately 34,000 distinct CDR3 sequences in the sample, 5% to 7% were seen once. This sequence joins TRBV6-2 or TRBV6-3 and TRBJ2-1, with D hard to call. Sequencing used peripheral blood, obtained 60 days after TCRalphabeta/CD19-depleted stem cell transplant. This receptor was identified in a child under two years old who had a stem cell transplant for acute myeloid leukemia, so the T cells may come from the graft donor. The CDR3 region has the DNA TGTGCCAGCAGTTACCTCCCCCACGGAATAGACAATGAGCAGTTCTTC. Translation gives CASSYLPHGIDNEQFF.